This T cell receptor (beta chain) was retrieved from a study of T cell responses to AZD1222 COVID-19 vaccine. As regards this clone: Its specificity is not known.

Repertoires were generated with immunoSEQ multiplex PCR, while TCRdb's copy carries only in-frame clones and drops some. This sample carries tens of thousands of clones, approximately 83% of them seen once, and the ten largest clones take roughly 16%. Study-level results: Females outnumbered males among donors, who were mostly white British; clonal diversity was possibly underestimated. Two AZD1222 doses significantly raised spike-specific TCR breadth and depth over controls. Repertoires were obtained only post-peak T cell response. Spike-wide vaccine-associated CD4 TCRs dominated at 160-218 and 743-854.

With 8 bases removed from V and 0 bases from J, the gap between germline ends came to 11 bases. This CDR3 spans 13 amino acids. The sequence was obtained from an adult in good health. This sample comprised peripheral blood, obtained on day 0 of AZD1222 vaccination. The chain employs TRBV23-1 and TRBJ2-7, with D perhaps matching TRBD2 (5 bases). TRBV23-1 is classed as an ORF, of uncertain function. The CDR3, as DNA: TGCGCCAGCGGTCGAGGGCCCTCCTACGAGCAGTACTTC. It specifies CASGRGPSYEQYF.